This T cell receptor (beta chain) originates from a study of blood T cells in healthy people across ages. Study-level background: Capturing about one barcoded beta molecule per two T cells was achieved by template switching.

Study conclusions and caveats: Strongly correlated with naive T cell percentage was TCR beta diversity.

With V trimmed by 0 bases and J by 7 bases, 10 bases remained unmatched. The germline gives CDR1 SGHRS, CDR2 YFSETQ. This CDR3 spans 16 amino acids. For this clonotype: The target antigen is unknown.

A second PCR, run for roughly 6 to 11 cycles, used a sample-barcoded 5' primer plus a J-beta primer mix. TCRdb re-derived calls from the 5' RACE reads in MiXCR, one entry per CDR3 protein. The sample shows over a million distinct CDR3 sequences, around 40% of them seen only once. The receptor was derived from a woman aged 18-29 years in good health. The chain has TRBV5-1 and TRBJ2-7; 10 positions match TRBD2. The sequenced sample was blood. CDR3 nucleotide sequence: TGCGCCAGCAGCTTGGGGACTAGCGGAGCTGGTAATGAGCAGTACTTC. It is translated as CASSLGTSGAGNEQYF.